What follows are 2 T cell receptor beta chains derived from one specimen sequenced in a study of shared clonotypes between healthy human individuals. The repertoire was sequenced with immunoSEQ multiplex PCR; TCRdb's copy has only in-frame clones and lacks some. The sample lists 1.5 million to 1.9 million clones, under 99% occurring once. Specimen: naive CD4+ T cells sorted from blood. The subset is: CD45RA+ positively selected. These receptors all stem from a man younger than 45 in good health.

V usage is TRBV6-5 and J usage is TRBJ1-1; 9 bases agree with TRBD1. The CDR3 totals 15 residues. Germline V gives CDR1 MNHEY, CDR2 SVGAGI. V shed 6 bases, J shed 5 bases, and the junction held 10 bases outside the gene matches. The CDR3 DNA reads TGTGCCAGCAGAAGATCGGACAGGGGTAGAACTGAAGCTTTCTTT. Protein sequence: CASRRSDRGRTEAFF.

CDR3 amino acids: CASSPQEGSISNQPQHF. The CDR3 coding sequence is TGTGCCAGCAGCCCCCAAGAGGGGAGCATAAGCAATCAGCCCCAGCATTTT. The rearrangement joins TRBV7-8 to TRBJ1-5, with D tentatively TRBD1 (5 bases). Trimming pared 5 bases from V and 1 base from J, leaving 18 bases between. Germline V gives CDR1 SGHVS, CDR2 FQNEAQ. CDR3 length: 17 residues.